This T cell receptor beta chain was captured in a study of PD-1 blockade in classical Hodgkin lymphoma. Findings of the study overall: Compared with healthy donors, newly diagnosed patients reportedly showed lower baseline TCR diversity. The diversity seen at baseline in complete responders resembled that of newly diagnosed patients.

Time point described: cycle 4 day 1 (C4D1), after 6 weeks of nivolumab. Every patient experienced relapse after autologous stem cell transplantation, and brentuximab vedotin exposure varied. Data came from immunoSEQ multiplex PCR; TCRdb stores just in-frame clones and leaves some out. The sample lists some 90,000 clones, 65% to 85% occurring once. On this clone itself: The antigen is unknown.

The material was peripheral blood mononuclear cells (PBMCs), obtained before the fourth cycle of nivolumab. This clonotype was sampled from a human donor with classical Hodgkin lymphoma.

CDR3 coding DNA: TGTGCCAGCACCTTTAGGGACAGGGGTAATGAGCAGTTCTTC. Encoded protein: CASTFRDRGNEQFF. The chain combines TRBV6-1 with TRBJ2-1; 10 bases line up with TRBD1. Germline CDR1 MNHNS, CDR2 SASEGT. This CDR3 is 14 amino acids long. The V segment lost 7 bases and the J segment 7 bases; nucleotides outside the gene matches: 7.